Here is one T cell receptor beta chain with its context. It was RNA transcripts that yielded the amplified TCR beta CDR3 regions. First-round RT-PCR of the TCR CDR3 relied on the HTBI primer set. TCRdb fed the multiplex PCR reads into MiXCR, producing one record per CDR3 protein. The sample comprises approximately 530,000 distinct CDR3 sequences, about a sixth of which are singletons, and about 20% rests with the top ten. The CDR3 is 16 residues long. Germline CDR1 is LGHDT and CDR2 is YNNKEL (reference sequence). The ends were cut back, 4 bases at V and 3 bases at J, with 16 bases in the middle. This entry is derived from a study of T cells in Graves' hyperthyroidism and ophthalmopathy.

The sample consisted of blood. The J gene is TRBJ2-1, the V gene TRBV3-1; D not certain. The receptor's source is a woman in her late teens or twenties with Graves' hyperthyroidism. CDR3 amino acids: CASSPGLSNDYNEQFF. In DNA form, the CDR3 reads TGTGCCAGCAGCCCCGGCCTCTCAAATGACTACAATGAGCAGTTCTTC.